The present TCR beta chain was sequenced within a study of memory CD4+ T cells and cytomegalovirus serostatus. CDR1 is MNHEY, CDR2 SVGAGI, per germline. The CDR3 sequence is 14 residues long. V was trimmed by 0 bases and J by 7 bases, leaving 10 bases between them. Single viable CD3+CD4+CD8-CD45RO+ cells were sorted as the memory CD4+ T cells. Donors' CMV status reflects serum IgG against pp150, pp28, p38, p52. The table came from immunoSEQ multiplex PCR; TCRdb's copy has only in-frame clones and leaves some out. Of about 82,000 clones in the sample, around 80% are singletons; the top ten hold around 0.77%.

The sample comprised memory CD4+ T cells from blood. This clonotype was obtained from an adult in good health and CMV-seronegative. The rearrangement links TRBV6-5 to TRBJ1-5; tentatively, D is TRBD1 (6 bases). The CDR3 sequence: CASSYSGGNQPQHF. The CDR3 DNA sequence: TGTGCCAGCAGTTACTCAGGGGGTAACCAGCCCCAGCATTTT.